This record covers a single T cell receptor beta chain. Its cognate antigen is unknown. These data originate in a study of cytomegalovirus exposure and HLA in healthy donors. Study conclusions and caveats: A later analysis reportedly identified an Asian-associated ancestry cluster as carrying fewer N-insertions than the approximately 640-donor mean. Cytomegalovirus association was listed for about 170 TCR beta chains. A later analysis reported that several of the most significant clusters appeared to be linked to common viral pathogens, among them Epstein-Barr virus.

These donors, healthy bone marrow donors, were studied. PCR was performed using 60 Vbeta and 13 Jbeta primers. Assay used: immunoSEQ multiplex PCR; TCRdb lists only in-frame clones, some missing. This table holds 180,000 or so clones, 77% found once. V gave up 8 bases and J gave up 4 bases, with 13 bases separating them. The V gene's germline CDR1 is MNHNS and CDR2 SASEGT. The CDR3 spans 13 residues. The chain carries TRBV6-1 and TRBJ2-3, with TRBD2 as a possible D gene (6 bases). This clonotype originated in a young man in good health and CMV-seronegative. Source material: PBMCs. The CDR3 here is CASGGVGADTQYF. The CDR3 DNA is TGTGCCAGCGGCGGGGTTGGGGCAGATACGCAGTATTTT.